This T cell receptor (beta chain) was sequenced during a study of OX40 agonist ivuxolimab in advanced cancers. In the study overall: Partial responses were observed in three patients, of whom one had hepatocellular carcinoma and two had cutaneous melanoma.

Comment on this clone: Antigen unknown.

Sequencing was performed with immunoSEQ multiplex PCR; in TCRdb, only in-frame clones are kept and a portion is missing. The sample shows roughly 62,000 clones, 91% of them seen only once. Findings and limits, study-wide: Both blood CD4+ and CD8+ T cells showed clonal growth by week 6 at 0.1 to 3.0 mg/kg.

Germline lookup yields CDR1 LGHNA and CDR2 YSLEER. With 2 bases removed from V and 4 bases from J, the gap between germline ends came to 12 bases. This CDR3 spans 15 amino acids. Sample: CD4+ or CD8+ T cells sorted from blood, taken in a trial of the OX40 agonist ivuxolimab. This receptor was obtained from an adult with an advanced solid tumor such as melanoma, head and neck, liver or kidney cancer. This sequence joins TRBV4-3 and TRBJ2-1; D may be TRBD2 (5 bases). The chain's CDR3 is CASSQSASRYNEQFF. The CDR3 DNA reads as TGCGCCAGCAGCCAATCGGCTAGCAGATACAATGAGCAGTTCTTC.